This entry is about one TCR beta chain. No antigen is known for it. No much larger clone is present one base from it, and per-base qualities are unavailable. The immunoSEQ Assay, a bias-controlled multiplex PCR, was used to amplify TCRbeta CDR3 regions from genomic DNA. For the original study's pipeline: The number of nucleated cells in each sample was estimated from the amplification of reference gene primers within the assay. To quantify the absolute abundance of each unique TCRbeta CDR3 rearrangement, sequence reads were collapsed and filtered. For each sample, productive Simpson clonality was calculated by taking the square root of Simpson's diversity index across productive rearrangements. TCRdb limited this immuneACCESS table to in-frame rearrangements with V and J called. A share of clones is missing; checked studies link under half to unresolved V genes, and the rest is unexplained. From that table come the V and J calls and clone size; the DNA was used to work out D and trimming. Across this sample there are about 380,000 clones, with roughly 87% seen only once. The leading ten clones occupy around 3% of the sample.

Participants in the prospective study were aged roughly 18 to 89 years, lived in about two dozen United States geographic areas, and enrolled through a virtual design. To assign participants to cohorts, the prospective study relied on clinical history that participants themselves reported in a screening survey and a study questionnaire. Recovered participants in ImmuneRACE Cohort 3 were defined as having two consecutive negative NP/OP PCR tests, clearance from a healthcare professional, or resolution of symptoms. In the prospective study, whole blood, serum and a nasopharyngeal or oropharyngeal swab were collected from each participant by mobile phlebotomists. Over an approximately 2-month period, participants in the prospective study had the option of providing additional blood draws and questionnaires. Before DNA extraction, blood samples from the prospective study were shipped at room temperature or frozen.

The sample originates from a study of blood T cell repertoires in COVID-19 (dated by TCRdb to about 2020). The study in broad terms: The collaborator samples originated in the United States, Italy and Spain and spanned the acute and convalescent phases of COVID-19. The samples were drawn from the first 160 participants of the ongoing ImmuneRACE study and from more than 1,000 subjects provided by 6 global collaborators. HLA class I and class II types, where available, came from metadata supplied by the sample provider rather than from assay-based typing. The dataset comprised deeply sampled blood TCRbeta repertoires from subjects exposed to, actively infected with, or recovered from COVID-19. The repertoires were released in a freely available public database intended as a resource for research on the immune response to SARS-CoV-2. The material from the prospective study consisted of cDNA or gDNA derived from T cells, B-cell-depleted T cells, or PBMCs. Sample metadata almost always included a de-identified subject ID, COVID-19 status, age in years and sex. Study-wide conclusions, independent of this receptor: Clinical and demographic metadata were provided uncurated, with the amount varying by source and participant.

CDR1 ENHRY and CDR2 SYGVKD are derived from the germline V gene. The CDR3, from cysteine to phenylalanine, totals 15 residues. Just CDR3 DNA is preserved here, 45 bases in frame from base 1. The V and J ends are trimmed by 0 bases and 4 bases, leaving 13 bases between them. The specimen sequenced was PBMCs or T cells enriched from blood (not recorded which). The chain is assembled from TRBV10-3 and TRBJ2-7, with TRBD1 tentatively as D gene (6 bases match). The receptor was isolated from a woman in her 30s who had recovered from COVID-19. The CDR3 is CAISESRDRTYEQYF. Read as DNA, the sequence is TGTGCCATCAGTGAGTCGCGTGACAGGACTTACGAGCAGTACTTC.